This T cell receptor (beta chain) appears in the sequencing data of a study of stem cell transplantation in POMP-related autoinflammatory disease. The overall study: Defective thymoproteasomes were hypothesized to impair CD8+ T-cell positive selection. Pre-transplant patients had naive-skewed CD4+ T cells and few CD8+ T cells. Findings and caveats of the study: Unique TRB V-J gene pairings were limited in number in patients with PRAID. PRAID patients trended toward lower TRB diversity and higher clonality in all analyzed T-cell subsets.

The V and J ends lost 3 bases and 4 bases respectively, with 9 bases between them. Germline V gene lookup returns CDR1 MNHEY and CDR2 SMNVEV (reference sequence). This CDR3 is 13 amino acids long. Sequenced by immunoSEQ multiplex PCR; TCRdb stores in-frame clones only, minus some. The sample contains roughly 8,500 clones, roughly 92% of which appear only once. PRAID featured immunodeficiency plus autoinflammation. Comments on this clone: Its target is not known.

This receptor was taken from a human donor with POMP-related autoinflammation and immune dysregulation (PRAID). The chain combines TRBV27 with TRBJ1-1, with D unresolved. Sequencing was performed on CD8+ T cells from PBMCs, taken before stem cell transplantation. The CDR3 reads CASSFRDSTEAFF. Written as DNA, the CDR3 is TGTGCCAGCAGTTTTAGGGATAGCACTGAAGCTTTCTTT.